This is a list of T cell receptor beta chains from one sample in a study of technical replicates of blood from several donors. The assay was immunoSEQ multiplex PCR, and TCRdb's table has in-frame clones only and misses some. The top ten hold approximately 3.5% of the sample, which has approximately 81,000 clones, roughly four fifths seen once. What was sequenced was PBMCs. These receptors all come from a human donor in good health. Some clones in this sample may be carry-over from other donors' samples. CDR3s include the opening cysteine and the closing phenylalanine or tryptophan. D genes are given only for firm matches. Rows give clone size only sometimes, using once, few, many, or a class for an expanded clone.

cdr3_aa,cdr3_nt,v_call,clone_size,j_call,d_call
CASSGDWKRGYGYTF,TGTGCCAGCAGTGGGGACTGGAAGCGAGGCTATGGCTACACCTTC,TRBV6-1,.,TRBJ1-2,.
CASSLRELFF,TGTGCCAGCAGTCTCCGGGAGCTGTTTTTT,TRBV6-1,.,TRBJ2-2,.
CASSGDRASQETQYF,TGCGCCAGCAGCGGGGACAGGGCGTCCCAAGAGACCCAGTACTTC,TRBV5-1,.,TRBJ2-5,TRBD1
CAWFRAGNTGELFF,TGTGCCTGGTTCAGAGCGGGAAACACCGGGGAGCTGTTTTTT,TRBV30,.,TRBJ2-2,TRBD2
CASSLAGTSNEQFF,TGTGCCAGCAGCTTAGCCGGGACTAGCAACGAGCAGTTCTTC,TRBV9,.,TRBJ2-1,TRBD2
CASSGGTGANTEAFF,TGTGCCAGCTCGGGCGGGACAGGGGCGAACACTGAAGCTTTCTTT,TRBV18,few,TRBJ1-1,TRBD1
CASSLGRGYSGRAGNEQFF,TGTGCCAGCAGCTTAGGGCGGGGGTATAGCGGGAGGGCCGGGAATGAGCAGTTCTTC,TRBV11-3,.,TRBJ2-1,TRBD2
CASSFYGGGETQYF,TGTGCCAGCAGCTTTTACGGAGGTGGGGAGACCCAGTACTTC,TRBV7-2,.,TRBJ2-5,.
CASSRTGDYYEQYF,TGTGCCAGCTCACGGACAGGAGACTACTACGAGCAGTACTTC,TRBV18,.,TRBJ2-7,TRBD1
CASSDGESTDTQYF,TGTGCCAGCAGTGACGGGGAGAGCACAGATACGCAGTATTTT,TRBV6-4,.,TRBJ2-3,.
CASGSATGHNQPQHF,TGTGCCAGCGGTTCCGCGACAGGTCACAATCAGCCCCAGCATTTT,TRBV6-6,.,TRBJ1-5,.
CATAGFTDNSPLHF,TGTGCCACCGCCGGGTTCACCGATAATTCACCCCTCCACTTT,TRBV2,few,TRBJ1-6,.
CASRATGGHAEAFF,TGTGCCAGCAGGGCAACAGGGGGGCATGCTGAAGCTTTCTTT,TRBV25-1,.,TRBJ1-1,TRBD1
CASTRGVGSSYEQYF,TGTGCCAGCACCCGGGGGGTGGGTAGCTCCTACGAGCAGTACTTC,TRBV21-1,.,TRBJ2-7,.
CAISESTQGNYGYTF,TGTGCCATCAGTGAGTCGACACAGGGGAATTATGGCTACACCTTC,TRBV10-3,.,TRBJ1-2,TRBD1
CASRREIGLQPQHF,TGTGCCAGCAGAAGGGAGATAGGCCTTCAGCCCCAGCATTTT,TRBV6-1,.,TRBJ1-5,.
CASSSRLTDRNEKLFF,TGTGCCAGCAGCTCCCGTCTGACGGACAGAAATGAAAAACTGTTTTTT,TRBV5-6,.,TRBJ1-4,.
CAWRRGNTEAFF,TGTGCCTGGAGAAGGGGGAACACTGAAGCTTTCTTT,TRBV30,.,TRBJ1-1,.
CASSPQGGRATNEKLFF,TGTGCCAGCAGCCCCCAAGGGGGAAGGGCAACTAATGAAAAACTGTTTTTT,TRBV7-8,.,TRBJ1-4,.
CASSLGDSSYEQYF,TGCGCCAGCAGCTTGGGGGACAGTTCCTACGAGCAGTACTTC,TRBV5-1,.,TRBJ2-7,TRBD1
CASSVAIVNTEAFF,TGTGCCAGCAGCGTAGCTATAGTGAACACTGAAGCTTTCTTT,TRBV9,.,TRBJ1-1,.
CASSQGQGPNTEAFF,TGCGCCAGCAGCCAGGGACAGGGTCCGAACACTGAAGCTTTCTTT,TRBV4-1,few,TRBJ1-1,TRBD1
CASSVLPAGGRNEQFF,TGTGCCAGCAGCGTATTACCGGCAGGGGGCCGCAATGAGCAGTTCTTC,TRBV9,.,TRBJ2-1,TRBD1
CASSAFKGLATEAFF,TGTGCCAGCAGTGCGTTTAAGGGGCTCGCCACTGAAGCTTTCTTT,TRBV25-1,.,TRBJ1-1,.
CASSYRRGGYTGELFF,TGTGCCAGCAGTTACAGACGGGGGGGCTACACCGGGGAGCTGTTTTTT,TRBV6-5,.,TRBJ2-2,TRBD2